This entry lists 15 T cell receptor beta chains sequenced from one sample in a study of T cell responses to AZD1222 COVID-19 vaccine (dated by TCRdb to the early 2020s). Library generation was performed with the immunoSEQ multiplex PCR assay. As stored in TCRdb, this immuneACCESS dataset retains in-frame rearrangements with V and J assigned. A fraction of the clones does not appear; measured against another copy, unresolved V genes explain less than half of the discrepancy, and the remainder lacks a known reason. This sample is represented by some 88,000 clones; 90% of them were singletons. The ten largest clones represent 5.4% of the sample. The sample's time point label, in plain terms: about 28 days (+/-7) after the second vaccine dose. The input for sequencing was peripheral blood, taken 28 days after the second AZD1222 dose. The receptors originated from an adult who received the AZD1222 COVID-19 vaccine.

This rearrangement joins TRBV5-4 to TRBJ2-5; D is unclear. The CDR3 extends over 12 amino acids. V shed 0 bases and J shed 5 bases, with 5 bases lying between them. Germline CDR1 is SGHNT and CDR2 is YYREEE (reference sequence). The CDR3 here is CASSLVGETQYF. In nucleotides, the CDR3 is TGTGCCAGCAGCTTGGTGGGGGAGACCCAGTACTTC. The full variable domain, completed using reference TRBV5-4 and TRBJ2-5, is ETGVTQSPTHLIKTRGQQVTLRCSSQSGHNTVSWYQQALGQGPQFIFQYYREEENGRGNFPPRFSGLQFPNYSSELNVNALELDDSALYLCASSLVGETQYFGPGTRLLVL.

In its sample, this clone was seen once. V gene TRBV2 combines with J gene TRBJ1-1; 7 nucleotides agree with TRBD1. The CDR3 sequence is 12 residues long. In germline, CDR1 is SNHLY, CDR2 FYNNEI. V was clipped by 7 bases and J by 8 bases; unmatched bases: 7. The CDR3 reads CASKVGGEEAFF. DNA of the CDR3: TGTGCCAGCAAGGTAGGGGGCGAAGAAGCTTTCTTT.

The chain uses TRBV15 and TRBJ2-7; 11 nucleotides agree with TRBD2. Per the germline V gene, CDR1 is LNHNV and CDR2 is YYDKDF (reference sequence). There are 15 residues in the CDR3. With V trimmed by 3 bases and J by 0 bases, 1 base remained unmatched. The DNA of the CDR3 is TGTGCCACCAGCAGGACTAGCGGGAACTCCTACGAGCAGTACTTC. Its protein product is CATSRTSGNSYEQYF.

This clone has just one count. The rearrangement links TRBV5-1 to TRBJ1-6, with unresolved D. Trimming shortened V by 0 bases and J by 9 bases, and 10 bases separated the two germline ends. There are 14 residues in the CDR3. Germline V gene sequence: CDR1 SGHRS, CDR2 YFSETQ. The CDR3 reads CASSLERVGSPLHF. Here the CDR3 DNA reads TGCGCCAGCAGCTTGGAACGGGTGGGTTCACCCCTCCACTTT.

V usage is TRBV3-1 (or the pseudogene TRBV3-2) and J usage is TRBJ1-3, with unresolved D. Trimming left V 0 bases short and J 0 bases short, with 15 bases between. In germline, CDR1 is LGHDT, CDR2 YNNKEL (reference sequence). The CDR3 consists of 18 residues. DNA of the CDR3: TGTGCCAGCAGCCAAGATGGAACACTCCATACCTCTGGAAACACCATATATTTT. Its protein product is CASSQDGTLHTSGNTIYF.

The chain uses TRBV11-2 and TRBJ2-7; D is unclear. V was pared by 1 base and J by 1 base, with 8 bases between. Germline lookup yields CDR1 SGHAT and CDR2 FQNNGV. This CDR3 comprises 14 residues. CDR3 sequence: CASSLGTQSYEQYF. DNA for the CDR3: TGTGCCAGCAGCTTAGGTACCCAGTCCTACGAGCAGTACTTC. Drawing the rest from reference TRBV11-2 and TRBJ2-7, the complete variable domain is EAGVAQSPRYKIIEKRQSVAFWCNPISGHATLYWYQQILGQGPKLLIQFQNNGVVDDSQLPKDRFSAERLKGVDSTLKIQPAKLEDSAVYLCASSLGTQSYEQYFGPGTRLTVT.

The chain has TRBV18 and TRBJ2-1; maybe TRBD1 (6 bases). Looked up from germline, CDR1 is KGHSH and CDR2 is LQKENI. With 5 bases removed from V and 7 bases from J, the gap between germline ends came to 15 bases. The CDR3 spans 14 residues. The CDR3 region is CASSSQYRENEQFF. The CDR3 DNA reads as TGTGCCAGCTCATCACAATACAGGGAGAATGAGCAGTTCTTC.

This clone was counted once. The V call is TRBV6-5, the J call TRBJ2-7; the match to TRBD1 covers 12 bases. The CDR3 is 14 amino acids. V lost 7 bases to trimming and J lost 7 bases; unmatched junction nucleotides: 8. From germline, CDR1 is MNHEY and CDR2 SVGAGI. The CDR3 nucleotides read TGTGCCAGCACAACGGGACAGGGGGCTTCAGAGCAGTACTTC. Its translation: CASTTGQGASEQYF.

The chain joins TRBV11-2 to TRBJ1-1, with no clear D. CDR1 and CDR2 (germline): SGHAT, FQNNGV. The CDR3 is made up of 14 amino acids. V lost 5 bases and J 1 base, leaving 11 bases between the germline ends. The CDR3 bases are TGTGCCAGCAGCCTACAGTTTCGGAACACTGAAGCTTTCTTT. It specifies CASSLQFRNTEAFF.

This chain's CDR3 is CASRNGLGDTEAFF. In DNA, the CDR3 is TGTGCCAGCAGGAACGGACTTGGGGACACTGAAGCTTTCTTT. V is TRBV5-6 and J is TRBJ1-1; D is undetermined. Germline V lookup: CDR1 SGHDT, CDR2 YYEEEE. The CDR3 runs 14 residues. The V end lost 5 bases, the J end lost 3 bases, and 14 bases lay between the germline ends. Based on the CDR3 plus reference TRBV5-6 and TRBJ1-1, the full variable domain is DAGVTQSPTHLIKTRGQQVTLRCSPKSGHDTVSWYQQALGQGPQFIFQYYEEEERQRGNFPDRFSGHQFPNYSSELNVNALLLGDSALYLCASRNGLGDTEAFFGQGTRLTVV.

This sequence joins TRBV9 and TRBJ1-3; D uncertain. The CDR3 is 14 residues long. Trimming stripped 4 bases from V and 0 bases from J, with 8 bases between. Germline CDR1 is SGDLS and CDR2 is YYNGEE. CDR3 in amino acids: CASSPQGSGNTIYF. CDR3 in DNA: TGTGCCAGCAGCCCCCAAGGCTCTGGAAACACCATATATTTT.

Here the CDR3 DNA reads TGCGCCAGCAGCTTCCAGGGGGCGTCCTACAATGAGCAGTTCTTC. This gives the protein CASSFQGASYNEQFF. The chain recombines TRBV5-1 with TRBJ2-1, with 8 bases matching TRBD1. The length of the CDR3 is 15 residues. The germline V gene encodes CDR1 SGHRS and CDR2 YFSETQ. With 2 bases clipped from V and 1 base from J, the junction kept 2 bases outside the gene matches.

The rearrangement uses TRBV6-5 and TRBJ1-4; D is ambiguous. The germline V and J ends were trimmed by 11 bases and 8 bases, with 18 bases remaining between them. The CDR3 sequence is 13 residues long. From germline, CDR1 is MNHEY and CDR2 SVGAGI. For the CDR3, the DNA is TGTGCCTGCTGTCGGGAGAGAGGCGAAAAACTGTTTTTT. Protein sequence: CACCRERGEKLFF.

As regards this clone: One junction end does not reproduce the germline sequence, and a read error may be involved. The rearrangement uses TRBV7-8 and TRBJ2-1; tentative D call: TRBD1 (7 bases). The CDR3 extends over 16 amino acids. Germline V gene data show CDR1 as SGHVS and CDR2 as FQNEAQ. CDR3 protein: CASSTSDRRGYDEQFF. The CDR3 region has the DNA TGTGCCAGCAGCACCTCGGACAGGAGGGGCTACGATGAGCAGTTCTTC. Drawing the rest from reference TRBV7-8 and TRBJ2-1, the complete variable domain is GAGVSQSPRYKVAKRGQDVALRCDPISGHVSLFWYQQALGQGPEFLTYFQNEAQLDKSGLPSDRFFAERPEGSVSTLKIQRTQQEDSAVYLCASSTSDRRGYDEQFFGPGTRLTVL.

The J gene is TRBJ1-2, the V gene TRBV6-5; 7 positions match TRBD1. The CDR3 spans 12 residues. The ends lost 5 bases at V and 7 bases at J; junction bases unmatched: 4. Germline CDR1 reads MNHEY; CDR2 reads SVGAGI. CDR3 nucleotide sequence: TGTGCCAGCAGTCCCGGGACAGCTGGCTACACCTTC. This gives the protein CASSPGTAGYTF.